Each of the 18 T cell receptor beta chains below was sequenced from the same sample in a study of T cell repertoires in cytomegalovirus infection. TCRdb reanalysed the reads using MiXCR and keeps one entry per CDR3 protein. The sample contains about 920,000 distinct CDR3 sequences, approximately 30% of which appear only once. No antigens are known for them. The input for sequencing was cultured CD8+ T cells from PBMCs, taken from culture after CMV antigen stimulation. These receptors all come from a human donor in good health (CMV status not recorded). Some clones in this sample may be carry-over from other donors' samples.

The J gene is TRBJ2-1, the V gene TRBV6-2 or TRBV6-3; maybe TRBD2 (6 bases). The length of the CDR3 is 18 residues. V dropped 7 bases and J dropped 5 bases, with 27 bases sitting between them. CDR1 and CDR2 from the germline V gene are MNHEY and SVGEGT. The CDR3 protein is CASTRGTFNVPPHNEQFF. In DNA, the CDR3 is TGTGCCAGCACCCGAGGGACTTTTAACGTCCCCCCACACAATGAGCAGTTCTTC.

V gene TRBV18 combines with J gene TRBJ2-3, with unresolved D. Germline V gene lookup returns CDR1 KGHSH and CDR2 LQKENI. The CDR3 has 15 residues. The germline V and J ends were trimmed by 2 bases and 1 base, with 10 bases remaining between them. For the CDR3, the DNA is TGTGCCAGCTCACCAACGGAAACGGGCACAGATACGCAGTATTTT. Protein product: CASSPTETGTDTQYF.

The chain employs TRBV4-1 and TRBJ1-1; 7 nucleotides align to TRBD1. J was trimmed by 0 bases and V by 3 bases; bases with no gene match: 7. The CDR3 is 16 residues long. The germline CDR1 and CDR2 sequences are MGHRA and YSYEKL. CDR3 DNA sequence: TGCGCCAGCAGCCATCTCGGACAGGTTCTGAACACTGAAGCTTTCTTT. Amino acids: CASSHLGQVLNTEAFF.

This clonotype has ten or more counts. The rearrangement links TRBV12-3 or TRBV12-4 to TRBJ2-3; D might be TRBD1 or TRBD2, each matching 6 bases. V lost 10 bases and J lost 5, with 22 bases in between. The CDR3 spans 15 residues. CDR3: CAISVRDWGLDTQYF. CDR3 sequence (DNA): TGTGCCATCTCCGTAAGGGACTGGGGGCTAGATACGCAGTATTTT.

In its sample, this clonotype was seen a few times. This chain links TRBV19 with TRBJ1-5; D gene uncertain. The germline CDR1 and CDR2 sequences are LNHDA and SQIVND (reference sequence). V lost 2 bases, J lost 1 base, and 6 bases lay in between. The CDR3 contains 14 residues. The CDR3 protein is CASSIFVSNQPQHF. The CDR3 DNA is TGTGCCAGTAGTATATTTGTAAGCAATCAGCCCCAGCATTTT.

The table lists this clonotype with a few counts. The chain carries TRBV13 and TRBJ2-5, with D unresolved. The CDR3 spans 14 residues. The germline V gene has CDR1 PRHDT and CDR2 FYEKMQ (reference sequence). The germline V and J ends were trimmed by 0 bases and 7 bases, with 12 bases remaining between them. The CDR3 DNA reads TGTGCCAGCAGCTTAGGCTCTGGCCCAGGGACCCAGTACTTC. Translated, it gives CASSLGSGPGTQYF.

This clonotype was observed at least ten times. V is TRBV7-2 and J is TRBJ1-1; D is possibly TRBD1 (5 bases). V lost 10 bases to trimming and J lost 6 bases, with 18 bases between them. CDR3 length: 13 residues. The germline gives CDR1 SGHTA, CDR2 FQGNSA. The CDR3 nucleotides read TGTGCCACCCTGGGGGTAGGGATCGCTGAAGCTTTCTTT. As protein: CATLGVGIAEAFF.

This clonotype was seen a handful of times. The chain is built from TRBV12-3 or TRBV12-4 and TRBJ2-3; maybe TRBD2 (7 bases). Trimming left V 8 bases short and J 4 bases short, with 16 bases between. CDR3 length: 14 residues. CDR3 residues: CASYPGGGSDTQYF. CDR3 nucleotide sequence: TGTGCCAGCTACCCGGGGGGCGGGTCAGATACGCAGTATTTT.

This clonotype has more than one count but fewer than ten. Here the CDR3 DNA reads TGTGCCAGCAGCTTGAGGCAGGGGGCCGGTAATGAGCAGTTCTTC. The encoded protein is CASSLRQGAGNEQFF. This chain uses TRBV7-8 with TRBJ2-1; 8 nucleotides align to TRBD1. Germline loops: CDR1 SGHVS, CDR2 FQNEAQ. The CDR3 spans 15 residues. V dropped 3 bases and J dropped 7; count of bases not matched to a gene: 8.

Note on this clonotype: This sequence may be a read error, since a much larger clone differs from it by one base. The chain is built from TRBV7-2 and TRBJ2-7, with D possibly matching TRBD1 (5 bases). Germline-derived CDR1 and CDR2 are SGHTA and FQGNSA. V lost 5 bases and J lost 3, with 11 bases in between. The CDR3 is made up of 13 amino acids. CDR3 loop: CASSIDSVYEQYV. CDR3 sequence (DNA): TGTGCCAGCAGCATTGACAGTGTCTACGAGCAGTACGTC.

The gene calls are TRBV11-2 and TRBJ2-5; 10 bases are a match to TRBD1. The CDR3 has 14 amino acids. V lost 4 bases, J lost 4 bases, and 3 bases stayed unmatched. Germline CDR1 is SGHAT and CDR2 is FQNNGV. The CDR3: CASSSWTGGETQYF. DNA of the CDR3: TGTGCCAGCAGCTCTTGGACAGGGGGAGAGACCCAGTACTTC.

This clonotype was counted ten times or more. The V gene is TRBV7-2, the J gene TRBJ1-4; D gene uncertain. Germline CDR1 SGHTA, CDR2 FQGNSA. The ends were cut back, 1 base at V and 0 bases at J, with 9 bases in the middle. This CDR3 spans 16 amino acids. The CDR3 DNA reads as TGTGCCAGCAGCTTAGAAGGTTTCACAACTAATGAAAAACTGTTTTTT. Its translation: CASSLEGFTTNEKLFF.

V gene TRBV11-2 combines with J gene TRBJ2-5; 10 bases are a match to TRBD2. The trim removed 4 bases at V and 1 base at J, leaving 6 bases unmatched. Per germline, CDR1 SGHAT and CDR2 FQNNGV. CDR3 length: 16 amino acids. CDR3 in amino acids: CASSSTLAGAQETQYF. CDR3 sequence (DNA): TGTGCCAGCAGCTCCACCCTAGCGGGGGCCCAAGAGACCCAGTACTTC.

This clonotype was detected only a few times. This chain connects TRBV7-3 to TRBJ2-2; 9 positions agree with TRBD1. Germline V gives CDR1 SGHTA, CDR2 FQGTGA. The CDR3 runs 16 residues. Trimming removed 3 bases from V and 0 bases from J; junction bases left unmatched: 2. The CDR3 reads CASSLTGGPNTGELFF. DNA for the CDR3: TGTGCCAGCAGCTTGACAGGGGGACCGAACACCGGGGAGCTGTTTTTT.

The sample holds a few counts of this clonotype. The genes are TRBV6-5 and TRBJ2-1, with D perhaps TRBD2 (6 bases). V dropped 2 bases and J dropped 6 bases, with 11 bases sitting between them. CDR1 is MNHEY and CDR2 is SVGAGI in the germline V gene. The CDR3 loop spans 14 amino acids. In nucleotides, the CDR3 is TGTGCCAGCAGTTACGTGGGACTGCGCAATGAGCAGTTCTTC. Residues: CASSYVGLRNEQFF.

This chain joins TRBV20-1 and TRBJ1-1; D is perhaps TRBD1 (5 bases). This CDR3 contains 11 residues. V lost 5 bases to trimming and J lost 7 bases, with 11 bases between them. Per germline, CDR1 DFQATT and CDR2 SNEGSKA (reference sequence). The DNA for the CDR3 is TGCAGTGCTCCCCAAGGGGATGAAGCTTTCTTT. Its translation is CSAPQGDEAFF.

In this sample, this clonotype turned up a few times. The CDR3 loop is CSARDLGARSSDSPLHF. In DNA form, the CDR3 reads TGCAGTGCTAGAGATCTTGGAGCGAGGTCCTCCGATTCACCCCTCCACTTT. The gene calls are TRBV20-1 and TRBJ1-6; no clear D gene. The germline V and J ends were trimmed by 0 bases and 8 bases, with 20 bases remaining between them. The CDR3 has 17 residues. Germline CDR1 reads DFQATT; CDR2 reads SNEGSKA (reference sequence).

The chain uses TRBV4-1 and TRBJ1-1; D possibly corresponds to TRBD1 (5 bases). V dropped 8 bases and J dropped 6 bases, with 13 bases sitting between them. Looked up from germline, CDR1 is MGHRA and CDR2 is YSYEKL. The CDR3 consists of 12 residues. CDR3 protein: CASEGNFAEAFF. The CDR3 DNA reads TGCGCCAGCGAGGGGAATTTCGCTGAAGCTTTCTTT.